This T cell receptor beta chain is drawn from a study of cytomegalovirus exposure and HLA in healthy donors listed by TCRdb under 2017. Regarding the research as a whole: An earlier analysis of approximately 550 of the donors reported approximately 290 Gb of sequence data and 117 million unique TCR beta sequences from 150 million to 200 million T cells. An early release covering over 500 HLA-typed donors comprised 250 to 350 gigabases of sequencing data and approximately 80 million unique TCR sequences. The genetic ancestry cluster associated with self-reported Caucasian donors included about 84% of the roughly 360 genotyped donors. The aim of the study was to test whether cataloging public T cell receptors could identify signatures of past pathogen exposure. The study profiled the T cell repertoires of 550 to 700 subjects by immunosequencing and related them to cytomegalovirus serostatus. In addition to the first cohort of 666 subjects, a separate validation cohort of 120 different subjects was used. To predict cytomegalovirus infection status, the study combined high-throughput TCR immunosequencing, statistical association of individual TCRs with disease status, and machine learning. A later analysis re-analyzed previously published TCR beta repertoires from 500 to 700 donors and added high-resolution HLA genotyping to study TCR occurrence patterns. The later analysis used no new phenotypic data to find candidate immune exposures, relying instead on TCR beta sequences and their occurrence across donors. To decide whether each TCR beta V gene segment behaved as functional or pseudogenic, an earlier analysis of 587 of the donors relied on high-throughput TCR beta sequencing. Donor age, sex, ethnicity and CMV serostatus were compiled alongside the repertoire data. A later genetic analysis used genome-wide SNP genotypes for about 65% of the 666 donors, treating that subset as a discovery cohort. Every repertoire in the discovery cohort had been generated on one and the same sequencing platform. Class I and class II HLA loci were covered by the typing at four-digit resolution. The number of donors typed differed by locus, with about 620-630 for A, B, C, DRB1 and DQB1, more than 500 for DQA1, about 610 for DPA1, and around 450 for DPB1. Because of strong linkage in the cohort, roughly five DR-DQ haplotypes were treated as single units for association and clustering. Across 300 to 400 genotyped donors of the cohort, an average of about 220,000 unique TCR beta nucleotide sequences per donor were sequenced, and approximately 17% of those sequences were non-productive. Points the paper makes about the study in general: Several of the top co-occurrence clusters appeared to be linked to parvovirus B19, influenza, CMV and Epstein-Barr virus, according to a later analysis. A further reported finding was that TCR beta sequences accurately predicted the HLA-A and HLA-B alleles for most subjects in the first cohort. In an earlier analysis of around 600 of the donors, most TCR beta V segments appeared in productive rearrangements about 87% or about 30% of the time, broadly matching IMGT annotations. In a later analysis, most CMV-associated TCR beta chains were found to appear HLA-restricted, with HLA associations seemingly driven largely by CMV exposure. A group of highly shared sequence variants was considered likely to be a technical artifact of the sequencing pipeline. Roughly uniform sequencing depth across donors was assumed in presence/absence analyses, although this assumption may not hold. The classifier was reported to diagnose cytomegalovirus status with high specificity and sensitivity in both the original and validation cohorts. Assigning TCR associations to individual alleles was difficult when HLA alleles, especially DR and DQ, strongly co-occurred. It was suggested by the authors that the approach could potentially be generalized to other disease states and immunological phenotypes. A later analysis associated 16,951 TCR beta sequences with specific HLA alleles at a false discovery rate of 0.05. Because counts were too low, seventeen rarely observed V segments, including chromosome 9 orphons, were left out of the earlier analysis of over 550 of the donors. Compared with equally common non-associated chains, HLA-associated TCR beta chains in a later analysis were more clonally expanded and had lower generation probabilities. Some IMGT-functional V segments, including TRBV6-2 and TRBV6-3, could not be told apart with the 87-base-pair reads, so those segments were excluded. For the cohort, immune exposure information was limited to CMV serostatus. Correlated functional status among segregating V segments might be attributable to linkage disequilibrium, but an unknown experimental factor could not be ruled out. While some public TCRs were present in many individuals, most TCR sequences turned up only very rarely across donors. A later analysis found that TCR association rates varied across HLA loci, with DRB1 alleles showing the most associated TCRs and HLA-C alleles the fewest. V-gene and J-gene trimming of TCR beta chains was associated with a missense DCLRE1C variant in a later genetic analysis, and the association was replicated in an independent cohort. In this cohort, only TCR beta chains were sequenced, and detectable features were limited by the absence of alpha or paired-chain data. In vitro tests confirmed that a few of the cytomegalovirus-associated TCR beta chains recognize cytomegalovirus antigens. A later genetic analysis reported fewer N-insertions in productive TCRs among donors in an Asian-associated ancestry cluster than the roughly 700-donor mean. A total of about 150 TCR beta chains were listed by the study as associated with cytomegalovirus. Because some donors lacked HLA typing at each locus, the association tests relied only on the typed subset.

Only one count was recorded for this clone. Its antigen is currently not known. No base quality information exists; no much larger clone differs at one position. Trimming removed 3 bases from V and 1 base from J, leaving 8 bases between the germline ends. The cysteine opens and the phenylalanine closes a CDR3 of 14 amino acids. The sequence is cut down to CDR3 DNA, 42 bases in frame from base 1. The germline V gene (reference sequence) gives CDR1 as MNHEY and CDR2 as SMNVEV. The cohort consisted of 600 to 750 healthy bone marrow donors. Cohort members were all nominally healthy when sampled, although unrecorded immune exposures were likely present. The donor tested CMV seronegative, placing the donor among the roughly 350 seronegative members of the cohort. Every donor gave a peripheral blood sample, and the peripheral blood mononuclear cells from that sample were used for TCR beta sequencing. The Qiagen DNeasy Blood Extraction Kit was used to extract genomic DNA from the blood cell samples.

Receptor libraries were prepared by the immunoSEQ multiplex PCR assay. For the multiplex PCR, a mixture combining 60 forward primers for TCR Vbeta segments and 13 reverse primers for TCR Jbeta segments was used. Amplification of the CDR3 region of rearranged TCR beta genes was performed with a multiplex PCR assay on genomic DNA. On the Illumina HiSeq System, the amplified TCR beta libraries were sequenced as 87-base-pair reads. For the original study's pipeline: Across the 670 or so repertoires, a later analysis counted tens of millions of unique TCR beta chains, 8.5 million to 12 million of which were shared by at least two donors. To remove PCR and sequencing errors, raw reads were error-corrected and collapsed into unique sequences using a nearest-neighbor algorithm that merged closely related sequences. To assign V, D and J gene segments, CDR3 sequences were aligned to IMGT reference sequences. For a sequence to be retained, a match of at least six nucleotides to both a V gene segment and a J gene segment was required. Rearrangements were classified as productive when the CDR3 lacked stop codons and remained in frame with V and J, and all other rearrangements were classified as non-productive. Following IMGT convention, CDR3 was defined as the stretch from the second conserved V-encoded cysteine to the conserved J-encoded phenylalanine. Sequences without an unambiguous match to a single V gene segment were excluded from the earlier analysis of several hundred of the donors. An earlier analysis of a few hundred of the donors classified V segments as functional when productive rearrangements were above 56.7% and as segregating when the standard deviation between donors was above 5%. A statistical classification framework was built to diagnose cytomegalovirus status from the catalog of TCR beta chain sequences. A later analysis assigned V and J genes by comparing TCR nucleotide sequences with IMGT/GENE-DB human TR gene sequences. Using the TCRdist pipeline, a later analysis assigned CDR3 sequences along with most-parsimonious VDJ recombination scenarios. In a later analysis, each TCR beta chain was defined by its CDR3 amino acid sequence together with its V-gene family, and reads lacking a unique V-gene family were excluded. A later analysis removed several hundred highly shared, low-generation-probability nucleotide sequences to deal with suspected cross-contamination and a sequencing artifact. For each public chain, a later analysis derived a clonal expansion index from normalized ranks of inferred template counts within each repertoire. Generation probabilities in a later analysis came from a VDJ recombination model fitted to out-of-frame rearrangements, and those results were checked against IGoR. In a later analysis, TCR-TCR, TCR-HLA and TCR-CMV co-occurrence was scored with hypergeometric tests, and a repertoire-size bias correction was applied to TCR pairs. In a later analysis, false discovery rates were estimated by permuting HLA or CMV assignments 20 times. A later analysis grouped co-occurring TCRs with DBSCAN, adding TCRdist sequence similarity when clustering within HLA-allele-positive subsets. Repertoires with fewer than 30,000 or more than 120,000 public chains, plus five repertoires with anomalous nucleotide sharing, were excluded from co-occurrence clustering. TCRdb provides this immuneACCESS table in a form limited to in-frame rearrangements. Some clones are lacking; in checked studies, under half of them reflect an unresolved V gene, and why the rest are absent is not known. V and J calls and clone size are as listed in that table; D and trimming were resolved from the DNA. Across this sample there are over 110,000 clones, with around three quarters seen only once. Together, the top ten hold more than 0.95% of the sample.

Specimen: PBMCs. The source of this sequence is a man in his late teens or twenties in good health and CMV-seronegative. The sequence is built from TRBV27 and TRBJ2-3; the D gene remains uncertain. The CDR3 reads CASSFKTGTDTQYF. The nucleotide sequence reads as follows: TGTGCCAGCAGTTTTAAAACGGGCACAGATACGCAGTATTTT.